One and the same sample provided the 32 T cell receptor beta chains below, sequenced in a study of control samples from healthy donors and cancer patients. Clones were sequenced by immunoSEQ multiplex PCR, and TCRdb holds only the in-frame ones, with some missing. The sample lists over 100,000 clones, roughly 90% occurring once. The sample comprised blood. These receptors were taken from a woman between 50 and 59 years old in good health.

This chain joins TRBV6-1 and TRBJ2-7; tentatively, D is TRBD1 (5 bases). CDR3 length equals 13 residues. The germline V gene encodes CDR1 MNHNS and CDR2 SASEGT. V was shortened by 3 bases and J by 6 bases, with 12 bases between the two germline ends. CDR3 sequence reads: CASSDRVFVEQYF. The DNA for the CDR3 is TGTGCCAGCAGTGACAGGGTTTTTGTCGAGCAGTACTTC.

Comments on this clone: Other DNA variants within this sample encode the same CDR3. The chain is built from TRBV2 and TRBJ2-3; TRBD2 might be the D (5 bases). Deletions cut 6 bases from V and 4 bases from J, with 11 bases between. Germline CDR1 reads SNHLY; CDR2 reads FYNNEI. There are 13 residues in the CDR3. The CDR3 region has the DNA TGTGCCAGCAGGGAGGCGGGCCCAGATACGCAGTATTTT. Its protein product is CASREAGPDTQYF. Using reference TRBV2 and TRBJ2-3 for the parts outside the CDR3, the full variable domain is EPEVTQTPSHQVTQMGQEVILRCVPISNHLYFYWYRQILGQKVEFLVSFYNNEISEKSEIFDDQFSVERPDGSNFTLKIRSTKLEDSAMYFCASREAGPDTQYFGPGTRLTVL.

This sequence joins TRBV12-5 and TRBJ1-1; a weak D match, TRBD1 (5 bases). This CDR3 has 16 residues. V lost 0 bases and J lost 3, with 14 bases in between. Germline values: CDR1 LGHNT, CDR2 FRNRAP. This chain's CDR3 is CASGLVMGTGHTEAFF. CDR3 sequence (DNA): TGTGCTAGTGGTTTGGTTATGGGGACGGGTCACACTGAAGCTTTCTTT.

The J gene is TRBJ2-2, the V gene TRBV3-1 (or the pseudogene TRBV3-2); D uncertain. Germline-derived CDR1 and CDR2 are LGHDT and YNNKEL (reference sequence). Deletions cut 1 base from V and 0 bases from J, with 18 bases between. This CDR3 has 19 amino acids. Here the CDR3 reads CASSQGIVWSGTNTGELFF. Written as DNA, the CDR3 is TGTGCCAGCAGCCAAGGAATAGTTTGGTCGGGCACGAACACCGGGGAGCTGTTTTTT.

This chain links TRBV9 with TRBJ1-6, with D possibly TRBD1 on 5 matching bases. Trimming shortened V by 0 bases and J by 4 bases, and 8 bases separated the two germline ends. The germline V gene has CDR1 SGDLS and CDR2 YYNGEE. The CDR3 runs 15 residues. In DNA form, the CDR3 reads TGTGCCAGCAGCGTAGCGGGACTGTATAATTCACCCCTCCACTTT. It translates to CASSVAGLYNSPLHF.

The V call is TRBV30, the J call TRBJ2-3; no clear D gene. Germline values: CDR1 GTSNPN, CDR2 SVGIG (reference sequence). Trimming removed 5 bases at V and 0 bases at J, with 6 bases between. This CDR3 has 12 residues. The CDR3: CAWGPSTDTQYF. The CDR3 region has the DNA TGTGCCTGGGGACCTAGCACAGATACGCAGTATTTT.

CDR3 nucleotide sequence: TGTGCCAGCACCACAAAGGGGGGGAGCGAGGAGCAGTACTTC. The encoded protein is CASTTKGGSEEQYF. The rearrangement links TRBV5-4 to TRBJ2-7; D perhaps matches TRBD2 (7 bases). Germline-derived CDR1 and CDR2 are SGHNT and YYREEE (reference sequence). V was clipped by 6 bases and J by 7 bases, with 20 bases between them. The CDR3 sequence is 14 residues long.

The CDR3 sequence is CAWRSWAGAYEQYF. For the CDR3, the DNA is TGTGCCTGGAGAAGTTGGGCAGGGGCCTACGAGCAGTACTTC. The chain is built from TRBV30 and TRBJ2-7; weak D call: TRBD1 (6 bases). Germline CDR1 is GTSNPN and CDR2 is SVGIG (reference sequence). Trimming removed 3 bases at V and 2 bases at J, with 14 bases between. There are 14 residues in the CDR3.

This clone is a singleton in its sample. The rearrangement joins TRBV5-1 to TRBJ2-2; 7 nucleotides match TRBD1. This CDR3 has 15 residues. Germline trimming cut 4 bases from V and 5 bases from J; bases unmatched to any gene: 8. Germline V gene data show CDR1 as SGHRS and CDR2 as YFSETQ. The CDR3 reads CASSPDRVGTGELFF. The CDR3 DNA is TGCGCCAGCAGCCCCGACAGGGTAGGGACCGGGGAGCTGTTTTTT.

This rearrangement joins TRBV3-1 (or the pseudogene TRBV3-2) to TRBJ1-2, with TRBD1 as a possible D gene (6 bases). Germline CDR1 is LGHDT and CDR2 is YNNKEL (reference sequence). This CDR3 spans 15 amino acids. V was trimmed by 1 base and J by 8 bases, leaving 17 bases between them. CDR3 in DNA: TGTGCCAGCAGCCAAGGATCCCCGGGGGCGCGGGGCTACACCTTC. As protein: CASSQGSPGARGYTF.

The V gene is TRBV6-5, the J gene TRBJ2-2, with D perhaps matching TRBD1 (5 bases). This CDR3 is built from 13 residues. In germline, CDR1 is MNHEY, CDR2 SVGAGI. V lost 5 bases, J lost 4 bases, and 8 bases lay in between. The CDR3 region has the DNA TGTGCCAGCAGTACGACAGTCACCGGGGAGCTGTTTTTT. Translation gives CASSTTVTGELFF.

This clone was picked up one time. The genes are TRBV7-8 and TRBJ2-4; 12 bases are shared with TRBD1. V lost 0 bases and J lost 4; bases outside the gene matches: 7. CDR3 length equals 18 residues. CDR1 is SGHVS, CDR2 FQNEAQ, per germline. The CDR3 loop is CASSLAVGGQGAKNIQYF. CDR3 nucleotides: TGTGCCAGCAGCTTAGCGGTAGGGGGACAGGGGGCGAAAAACATTCAGTACTTC.

The chain has TRBV6-5 and TRBJ1-2; 9 positions match TRBD1. V dropped 2 bases and J dropped 10; count of bases not matched to a gene: 8. CDR1 is MNHEY, CDR2 SVGAGI, per germline. The CDR3 covers 14 residues. The DNA for the CDR3 is TGTGCCAGCAGTTACGGGACAGGGTTGAAGGACTACACCTTC. This gives the protein CASSYGTGLKDYTF.

V is TRBV27 and J is TRBJ2-7; D could derive from TRBD1 or TRBD2 (5 bases each). Germline CDR1 reads MNHEY; CDR2 reads SMNVEV (reference sequence). Trimming cost V 2 bases and J 5 bases, with 16 bases left between them. The CDR3 is 15 amino acids. CDR3 loop: CASSLIGTGAHEQYF. Written as DNA, the CDR3 is TGTGCCAGCAGTTTAATAGGGACGGGCGCCCACGAGCAGTACTTC.

In this sample, this clone turned up once. The chain recombines TRBV10-3 with TRBJ2-7; 7 positions match TRBD2. The CDR3 runs 14 residues. CDR1 is ENHRY and CDR2 is SYGVKD in the germline V gene. V shed 8 bases, J shed 4 bases, and the junction held 11 bases outside the gene matches. The CDR3 is CAIRQAAGAYEQYF. The CDR3 DNA reads TGTGCCATCCGGCAGGCGGCGGGAGCGTACGAGCAGTACTTC.

The V and J genes are TRBV2 and TRBJ1-2; 7 bases agree with TRBD1. Germline CDR1 is SNHLY and CDR2 is FYNNEI. Germline trimming cut 7 bases from V and 7 bases from J; bases unmatched to any gene: 3. This CDR3 spans 11 amino acids. The CDR3 protein is CASNRGRGYTF. Written as DNA, the CDR3 is TGTGCCAGCAACAGGGGTCGTGGCTACACCTTC.

The chain couples TRBV10-3 to TRBJ2-3; D perhaps matches TRBD2 (5 bases). Between the trimmed V and J ends, which lost 3 bases and 2 bases, there was a span of 12 bases. CDR1 and CDR2 from the germline V gene are ENHRY and SYGVKD. The CDR3 extends over 15 amino acids. In nucleotides, the CDR3 is TGTGCCATCAGTGAAATCGCTAGCTCCACAGATACGCAGTATTTT. It codes for CAISEIASSTDTQYF.

V gene TRBV3-1 (or the pseudogene TRBV3-2) combines with J gene TRBJ1-2; D gene unclear. The CDR3 is made up of 15 amino acids. Trimming took off 1 base at V and 0 bases at J, with 9 bases between the two ends. Germline V gene lookup returns CDR1 LGHDT and CDR2 YNNKEL (reference sequence). CDR3 residues: CASSQVTFTNYGYTF. The CDR3, as DNA: TGTGCCAGCAGCCAAGTCACATTTACTAACTATGGCTACACCTTC.

This rearrangement joins TRBV28 to TRBJ2-5; D is possibly TRBD1 or TRBD2 (6 bases each). V was pared by 5 bases and J by 5 bases, with 15 bases between. The CDR3 contains 14 residues. Germline assignment: CDR1 MDHEN and CDR2 SYDVKM. The CDR3 loop reads CASSLKGGGETQYF. CDR3 DNA sequence: TGTGCCAGCAGTCTTAAGGGGGGCGGCGAGACCCAGTACTTC.

The chain links TRBV12-5 to TRBJ1-1; D not certain. The CDR3 is made up of 12 amino acids. Germline V gives CDR1 LGHNT, CDR2 FRNRAP. The germline V and J ends were trimmed by 0 bases and 10 bases, with 9 bases remaining between them. The CDR3 bases are TGTGCTAGTGGTTTGGTCAGAGAGGGAGCTTTCTTT. Translation: CASGLVREGAFF.

V and J are TRBV28 and TRBJ1-6; D is unclear. Per the germline V gene, CDR1 is MDHEN and CDR2 is SYDVKM. Trimming took 1 base from V and 8 from J, leaving 3 bases between them. There are 12 residues in the CDR3. CDR3 amino acids: CASSLSDSPLHF. The CDR3 bases are TGTGCCAGCAGTTTATCGGATTCACCCCTCCACTTT.

V and J are TRBV6-5 and TRBJ2-2; D remains unclear. V lost 7 bases to trimming and J lost 1 base, with 10 bases between them. The CDR3 covers 14 residues. Germline-derived CDR1 and CDR2 are MNHEY and SVGAGI. Written as DNA, the CDR3 is TGTGCCAGCATTATGGCGGTGAACACCGGGGAGCTGTTTTTT. This translates into CASIMAVNTGELFF.

CDR3 sequence: CASSLVSAGELFF. The CDR3 DNA is TGTGCCAGCAGTTTAGTAAGTGCCGGGGAGCTGTTTTTT. This chain connects TRBV27 to TRBJ2-2; no clear D. V was pared by 2 bases and J by 6 bases, with 7 bases between. Looked up from germline, CDR1 is MNHEY and CDR2 is SMNVEV (reference sequence). The CDR3 has 13 amino acids.

This clone was counted once. The chain carries TRBV10-3 and TRBJ2-1; 10 bases map to TRBD2. CDR1 and CDR2 from the germline V gene are ENHRY and SYGVKD. With 2 bases clipped from V and 6 bases from J, the junction kept 13 bases outside the gene matches. This CDR3 spans 18 amino acids. The CDR3 reads CAISEPSLAGGDPNEQFF. CDR3 DNA sequence: TGTGCCATCAGTGAGCCAAGCTTAGCGGGGGGCGATCCCAATGAGCAGTTCTTC.

The rearrangement links TRBV2 to TRBJ2-3; D gene uncertain. Trimming left V 3 bases short and J 9 bases short, with 7 bases between. The CDR3 has 11 residues. Germline lookup yields CDR1 SNHLY and CDR2 FYNNEI. CDR3 DNA sequence: TGTGCCAGCAGTGATGGCTACACGCAGTATTTT. Encoded protein: CASSDGYTQYF.

Points on this clone: This CDR3 is also generated by other DNA sequences in the sample. V gene TRBV7-2 combines with J gene TRBJ2-7; D uncertain. V lost 1 base, J lost 4 bases, and 14 bases lay in between. CDR3 length equals 15 residues. Germline assignment: CDR1 SGHTA and CDR2 FQGNSA. Here the CDR3 reads CASSLVPRLNYEQYF. The CDR3 region has the DNA TGTGCCAGCAGCTTAGTTCCTAGACTCAATTACGAGCAGTACTTC.

The chain links TRBV5-1 to TRBJ2-1, with a tentative D call TRBD1 (6 bases). Trimming removed 5 bases from V and 9 bases from J, with 21 bases in between. The CDR3 extends over 15 amino acids. Germline V CDR1 and CDR2: SGHRS, YFSETQ. The CDR3 nucleotides read TGCGCCAGCAGTCAGGACAGCGCCGCTACGGGTGAGCAGTTCTTC. Protein product: CASSQDSAATGEQFF.

The chain has TRBV2 and TRBJ2-3; TRBD1 matches at 7 bases. Germline V CDR1 and CDR2: SNHLY, FYNNEI. The CDR3 covers 15 residues. Losses at the gene ends were 7 bases for V and 0 bases for J; bases not matched to a gene: 7. The DNA of the CDR3 is TGTGCCAGCAAGGCCCGGGACAGTAGCACAGATACGCAGTATTTT. It specifies CASKARDSSTDTQYF.

The gene calls are TRBV7-2 and TRBJ2-3, with no clear D. CDR1 and CDR2 (germline): SGHTA, FQGNSA. The CDR3 covers 14 residues. The V gene lost 3 bases and the J gene lost 4 bases, with 11 bases spanning the gap. The DNA of the CDR3 is TGTGCCAGCAGCTTTCACCCCAGCTCAGATACGCAGTATTTT. Amino acids: CASSFHPSSDTQYF.

The rearrangement links TRBV6-5 to TRBJ2-1; D unclear. Germline V gene lookup returns CDR1 MNHEY and CDR2 SVGAGI. The CDR3 has 13 residues. V gave up 8 bases and J gave up 6 bases, with 14 bases separating them. The CDR3 nucleotides read TGTGCCAGCTCCCTGGTGAGTCTCAATGAGCAGTTCTTC. Its translation: CASSLVSLNEQFF.

The chain uses TRBV19 and TRBJ2-1, with D possibly TRBD1 on 5 matching bases. The CDR3 totals 17 residues. Germline CDR1 reads LNHDA; CDR2 reads SQIVND (reference sequence). Deletions cut 3 bases from V and 0 bases from J, with 15 bases between. CDR3 DNA sequence: TGTGCCAGTAGTATCGACGGCGCCAGGGTCTCCTACAATGAGCAGTTCTTC. It translates to CASSIDGARVSYNEQFF.

The V and J genes are TRBV19 and TRBJ1-2; D perhaps matches TRBD1 (6 bases). From germline, CDR1 is LNHDA and CDR2 SQIVND (reference sequence). V lost 9 bases and J 3 bases, leaving 23 bases between the germline ends. CDR3 length equals 16 residues. This CDR3 reads CARKYGQRGLDYGYTF. Written as DNA, the CDR3 is TGTGCCAGGAAATACGGACAGCGGGGGCTGGACTATGGCTACACCTTC.